A single sample is the source of the 4 T cell receptor beta chains below, sequenced in a study of cytomegalovirus exposure and HLA in healthy donors. Libraries were prepared by immunoSEQ multiplex PCR; TCRdb keeps only in-frame clonotypes and omits some of them. The sample carries about 150,000 clones, around nine tenths recorded once. Sample: PBMCs. The receptors stem from a woman younger than 35 in good health and CMV-seropositive.

The chain joins TRBV6-6 to TRBJ2-3; possibly TRBD2 for D (6 bases). The CDR3 contains 15 residues. Germline values: CDR1 MNHNY, CDR2 SVGAGI (reference sequence). With 0 bases removed from V and 5 bases from J, the gap between germline ends came to 12 bases. CDR3 DNA sequence: TGTGCCAGCAGTTACTCCAGCGGGCGGGGAGATACGCAGTATTTT. Protein product: CASSYSSGRGDTQYF.

This chain links TRBV28 with TRBJ2-7; 13 bases match TRBD2. Germline assignment: CDR1 MDHEN and CDR2 SYDVKM. V was clipped by 7 bases and J by 4 bases; unmatched bases: 16. The CDR3 loop spans 18 amino acids. For the CDR3, the DNA is TGTGCCAGCACCACCCGAACCGGGACTAGCGGGGCCTGGTACGAGCAGTACTTC. This translates into CASTTRTGTSGAWYEQYF.

The CDR3: CAWGDRGLDTQYF. CDR3 nucleotides: TGTGCCTGGGGGGACAGGGGGCTAGATACGCAGTATTTT. The chain is built from TRBV30 and TRBJ2-3; 12 bases are a match to TRBD1. Germline CDR1 GTSNPN, CDR2 SVGIG (reference sequence). Trimming took 5 bases from V and 5 from J; bases not matched to a gene: 2. The CDR3 covers 13 residues.

The chain is built from TRBV6-5 and TRBJ1-4; 8 bases agree with TRBD1. The CDR3 loop spans 14 amino acids. Trimming took 8 bases from V and 5 from J; bases not matched to a gene: 7. CDR1 is MNHEY, CDR2 SVGAGI, per germline. This CDR3 reads CASGPGTGNEKLFF. For the CDR3, the DNA is TGTGCCAGCGGCCCCGGGACAGGAAATGAAAAACTGTTTTTT.